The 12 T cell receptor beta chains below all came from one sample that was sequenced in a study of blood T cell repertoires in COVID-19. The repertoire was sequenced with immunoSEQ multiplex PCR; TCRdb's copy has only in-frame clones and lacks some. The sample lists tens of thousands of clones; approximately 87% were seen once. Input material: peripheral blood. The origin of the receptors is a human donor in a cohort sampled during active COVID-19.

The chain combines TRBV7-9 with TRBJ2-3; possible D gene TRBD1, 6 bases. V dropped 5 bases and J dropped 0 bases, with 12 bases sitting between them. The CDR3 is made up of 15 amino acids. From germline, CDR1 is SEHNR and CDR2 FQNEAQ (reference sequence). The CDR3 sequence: CASSPSGQSTDTQYF. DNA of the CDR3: TGTGCCAGCAGCCCGTCGGGACAAAGCACAGATACGCAGTATTTT.

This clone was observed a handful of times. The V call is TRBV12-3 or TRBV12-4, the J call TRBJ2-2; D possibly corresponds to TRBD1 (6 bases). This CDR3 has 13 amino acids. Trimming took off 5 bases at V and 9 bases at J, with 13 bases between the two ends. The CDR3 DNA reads TGTGCCAGCAGTCCCGGACAGTCCAGGGAGCTGTTTTTT. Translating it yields CASSPGQSRELFF.

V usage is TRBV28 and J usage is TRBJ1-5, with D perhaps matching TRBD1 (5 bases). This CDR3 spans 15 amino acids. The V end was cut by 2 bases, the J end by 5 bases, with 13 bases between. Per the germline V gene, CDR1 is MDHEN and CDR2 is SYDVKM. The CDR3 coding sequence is TGTGCCAGCAGTTTACCCCGACGGGGGGATCAGCCCCAGCATTTT. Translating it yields CASSLPRRGDQPQHF.

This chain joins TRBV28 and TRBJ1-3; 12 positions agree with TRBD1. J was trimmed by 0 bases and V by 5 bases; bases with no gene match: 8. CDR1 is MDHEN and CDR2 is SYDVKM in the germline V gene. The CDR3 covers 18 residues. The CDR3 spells CASSPTGTGGASGNTIYF. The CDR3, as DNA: TGTGCCAGCAGTCCAACCGGGACAGGGGGCGCCTCTGGAAACACCATATATTTT.

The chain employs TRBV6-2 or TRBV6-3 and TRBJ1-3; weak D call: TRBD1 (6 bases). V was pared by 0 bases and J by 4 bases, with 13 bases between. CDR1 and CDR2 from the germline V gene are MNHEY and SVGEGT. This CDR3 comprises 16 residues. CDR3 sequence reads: CASSYSGTGIGNTIYF. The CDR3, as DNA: TGTGCCAGCAGTTACTCGGGCACAGGGATCGGAAACACCATATATTTT.

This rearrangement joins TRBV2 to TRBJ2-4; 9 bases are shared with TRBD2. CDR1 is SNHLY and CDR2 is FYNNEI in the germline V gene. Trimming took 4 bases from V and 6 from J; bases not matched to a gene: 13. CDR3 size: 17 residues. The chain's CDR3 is CASSGAWRGGGGNIQYF. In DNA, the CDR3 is TGTGCCAGCAGTGGGGCCTGGCGGGGGGGCGGAGGAAACATTCAGTACTTC.

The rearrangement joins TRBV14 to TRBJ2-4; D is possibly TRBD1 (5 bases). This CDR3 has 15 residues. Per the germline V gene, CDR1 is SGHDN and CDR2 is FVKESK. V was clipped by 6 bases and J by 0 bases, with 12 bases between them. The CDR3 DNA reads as TGTGCCAGCAGGGACACGCACTTAGCCAAAAACATTCAGTACTTC. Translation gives CASRDTHLAKNIQYF.

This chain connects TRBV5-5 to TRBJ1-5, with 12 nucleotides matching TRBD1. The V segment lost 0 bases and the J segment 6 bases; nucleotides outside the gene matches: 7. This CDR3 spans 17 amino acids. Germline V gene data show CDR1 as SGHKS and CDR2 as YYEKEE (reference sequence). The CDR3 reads CASSLGGTGGLSQPQHF. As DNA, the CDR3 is TGTGCCAGCAGCTTGGGTGGGACAGGGGGCCTGAGTCAGCCCCAGCATTTT.

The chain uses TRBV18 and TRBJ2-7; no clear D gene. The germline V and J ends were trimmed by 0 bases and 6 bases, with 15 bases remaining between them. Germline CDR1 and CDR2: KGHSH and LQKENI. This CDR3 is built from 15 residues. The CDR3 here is CASSPPSLRLSEQYF. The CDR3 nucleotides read TGTGCCAGCTCACCACCGAGTTTGAGGTTAAGCGAGCAGTACTTC.

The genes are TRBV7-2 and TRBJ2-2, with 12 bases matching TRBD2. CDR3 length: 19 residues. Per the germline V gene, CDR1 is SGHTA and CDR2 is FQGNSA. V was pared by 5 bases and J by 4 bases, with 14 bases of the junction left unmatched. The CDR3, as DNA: TGTGCCAGCAGCCCCCGTCGGCTAGCGGGGGGGCAAGGCACCGGGGAGCTGTTTTTT. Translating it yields CASSPRRLAGGQGTGELFF.

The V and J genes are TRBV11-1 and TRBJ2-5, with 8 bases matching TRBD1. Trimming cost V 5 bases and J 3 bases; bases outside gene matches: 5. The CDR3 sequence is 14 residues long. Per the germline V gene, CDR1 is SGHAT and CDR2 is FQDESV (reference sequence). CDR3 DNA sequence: TGTGCCAGCAGCGACAGGGGTGCGAAAGAGACCCAGTACTTC. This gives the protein CASSDRGAKETQYF.

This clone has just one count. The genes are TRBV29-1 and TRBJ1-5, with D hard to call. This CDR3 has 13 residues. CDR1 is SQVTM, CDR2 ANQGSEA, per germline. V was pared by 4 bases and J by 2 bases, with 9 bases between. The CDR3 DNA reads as TGCAGCGTTGTTGGAGTGGGCAATCAGCCCCAGCATTTT. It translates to CSVVGVGNQPQHF.